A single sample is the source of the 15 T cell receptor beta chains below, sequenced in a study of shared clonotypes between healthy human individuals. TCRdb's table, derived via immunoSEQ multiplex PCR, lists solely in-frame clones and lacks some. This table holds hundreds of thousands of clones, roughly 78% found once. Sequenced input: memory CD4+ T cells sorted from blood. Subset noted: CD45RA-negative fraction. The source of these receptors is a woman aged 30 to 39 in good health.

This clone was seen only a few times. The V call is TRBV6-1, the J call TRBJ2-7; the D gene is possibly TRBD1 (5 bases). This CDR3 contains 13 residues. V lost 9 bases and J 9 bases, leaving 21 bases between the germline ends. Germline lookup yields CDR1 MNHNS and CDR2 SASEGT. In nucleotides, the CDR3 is TGTGCCAGTCGGAAACAGGATTATACGGGGCAGTACTTC. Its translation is CASRKQDYTGQYF.

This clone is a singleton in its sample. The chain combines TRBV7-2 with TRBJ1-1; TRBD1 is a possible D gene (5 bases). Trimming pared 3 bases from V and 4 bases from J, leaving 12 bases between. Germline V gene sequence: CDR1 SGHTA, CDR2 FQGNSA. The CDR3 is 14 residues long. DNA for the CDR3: TGTGCCAGCAGCTTCCGTAGGGGCGGCACTGAAGCTTTCTTT. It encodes CASSFRRGGTEAFF.

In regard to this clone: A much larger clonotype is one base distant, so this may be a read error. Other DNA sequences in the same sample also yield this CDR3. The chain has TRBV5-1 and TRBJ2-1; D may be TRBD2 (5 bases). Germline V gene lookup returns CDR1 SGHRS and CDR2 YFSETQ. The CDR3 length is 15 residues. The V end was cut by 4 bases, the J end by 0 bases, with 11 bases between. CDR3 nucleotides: TGCGCCAGCAGCCCGGACTCGACCTCCTACAATGAGCAGTTCTTC. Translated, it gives CASSPDSTSYNEQFF.

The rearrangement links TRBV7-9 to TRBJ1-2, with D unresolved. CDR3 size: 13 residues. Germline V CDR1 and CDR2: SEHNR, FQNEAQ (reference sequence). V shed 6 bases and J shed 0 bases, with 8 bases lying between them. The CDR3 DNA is TGTGCCAGCAGACAAGACCCTAACTATGGCTACACCTTC. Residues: CASRQDPNYGYTF.

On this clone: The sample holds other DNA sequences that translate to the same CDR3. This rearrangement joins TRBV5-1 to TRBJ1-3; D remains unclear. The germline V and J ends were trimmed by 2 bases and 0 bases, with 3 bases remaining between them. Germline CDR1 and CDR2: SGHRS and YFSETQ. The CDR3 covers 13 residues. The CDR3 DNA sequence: TGCGCCAGCAGCTTCGACTCTGGAAACACCATATATTTT. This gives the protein CASSFDSGNTIYF.

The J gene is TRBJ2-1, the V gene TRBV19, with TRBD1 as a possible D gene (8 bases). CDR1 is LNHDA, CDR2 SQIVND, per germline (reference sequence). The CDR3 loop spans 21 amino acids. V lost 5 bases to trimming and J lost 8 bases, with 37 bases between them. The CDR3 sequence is CASSFTSGTGRKGGVVDEQFF. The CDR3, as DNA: TGTGCCAGTAGTTTTACTTCCGGGACAGGCCGCAAGGGGGGGGTTGTCGATGAGCAGTTCTTC.

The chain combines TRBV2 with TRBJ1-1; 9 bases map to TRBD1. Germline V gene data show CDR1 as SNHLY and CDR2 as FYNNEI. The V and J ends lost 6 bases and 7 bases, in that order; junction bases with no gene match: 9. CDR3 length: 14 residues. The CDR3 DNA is TGTGCCAGCAGCTTACAGGGGGCGCAGGGTGAAGCTTTCTTT. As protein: CASSLQGAQGEAFF.

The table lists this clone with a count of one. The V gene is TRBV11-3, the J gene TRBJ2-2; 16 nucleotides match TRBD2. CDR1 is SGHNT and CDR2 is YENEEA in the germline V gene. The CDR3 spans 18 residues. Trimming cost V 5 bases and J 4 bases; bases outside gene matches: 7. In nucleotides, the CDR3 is TGTGCCAGCAGCCCGGGGACTAGCGGGAGGGAGAGCACCGGGGAGCTGTTTTTT. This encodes CASSPGTSGRESTGELFF.

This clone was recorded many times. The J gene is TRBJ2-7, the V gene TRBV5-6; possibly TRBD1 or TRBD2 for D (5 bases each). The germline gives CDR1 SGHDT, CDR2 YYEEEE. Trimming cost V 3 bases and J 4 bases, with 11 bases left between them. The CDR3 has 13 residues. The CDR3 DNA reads TGTGCCAGCAGCTATTCCGGGACGTACGAGCAGTACTTC. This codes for CASSYSGTYEQYF.

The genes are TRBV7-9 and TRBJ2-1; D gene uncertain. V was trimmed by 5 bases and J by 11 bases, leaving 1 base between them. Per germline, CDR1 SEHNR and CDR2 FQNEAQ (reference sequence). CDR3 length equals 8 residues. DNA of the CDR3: TGTGCCAGCAGCCAGCAGTTCTTC. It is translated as CASSQQFF.

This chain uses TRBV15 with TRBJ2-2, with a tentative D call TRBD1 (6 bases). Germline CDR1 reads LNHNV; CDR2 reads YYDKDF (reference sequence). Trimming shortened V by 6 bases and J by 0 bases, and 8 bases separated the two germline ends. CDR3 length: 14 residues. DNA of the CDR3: TGTGCCACCAGAGGGGGATCGAACACCGGGGAGCTGTTTTTT. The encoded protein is CATRGGSNTGELFF.

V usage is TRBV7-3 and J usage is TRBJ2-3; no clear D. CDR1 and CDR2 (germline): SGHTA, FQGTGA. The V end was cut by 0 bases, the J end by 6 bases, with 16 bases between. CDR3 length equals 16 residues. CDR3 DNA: TGTGCCAGCAGCTTAACCACGAGCAGTTTTCTGGATACGCAGTATTTT. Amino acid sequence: CASSLTTSSFLDTQYF.

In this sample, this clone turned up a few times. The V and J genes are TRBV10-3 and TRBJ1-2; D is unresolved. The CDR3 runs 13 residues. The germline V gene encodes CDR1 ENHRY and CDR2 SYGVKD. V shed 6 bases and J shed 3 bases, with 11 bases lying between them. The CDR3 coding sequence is TGTGCCATCAGCGTGTTGACGGACTATGGCTACACCTTC. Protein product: CAISVLTDYGYTF.

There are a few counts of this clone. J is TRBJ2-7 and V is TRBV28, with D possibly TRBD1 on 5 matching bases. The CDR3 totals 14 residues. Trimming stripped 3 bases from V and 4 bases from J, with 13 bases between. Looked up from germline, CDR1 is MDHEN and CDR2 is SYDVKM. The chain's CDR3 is CASSLSGKWYEQYF. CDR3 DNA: TGTGCCAGCAGTTTGTCAGGGAAATGGTACGAGCAGTACTTC.

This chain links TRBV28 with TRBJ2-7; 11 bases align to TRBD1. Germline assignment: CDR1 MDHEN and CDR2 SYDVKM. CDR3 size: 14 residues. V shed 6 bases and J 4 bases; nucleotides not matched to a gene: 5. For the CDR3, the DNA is TGTGCCAGCAGGATAGGGACAGGGGGTTACGAGCAGTACTTC. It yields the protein CASRIGTGGYEQYF.